These 14 T cell receptor beta chains came from one sample sequenced in a study of blood T cell repertoires in COVID-19. Method: immunoSEQ multiplex PCR; TCRdb's copy keeps in-frame clones and lacks some. The sample includes around 190,000 clones, approximately 90% of them seen just once. The material sequenced was peripheral blood. All receptors derive from a human donor in a cohort sampled during active COVID-19.

The chain carries TRBV19 and TRBJ2-7; 7 nucleotides match TRBD2. This CDR3 comprises 12 residues. CDR1 LNHDA and CDR2 SQIVND come from the germline V gene (reference sequence). The V gene end was trimmed by 7 bases and the J gene end by 9 bases; junction bases not matched to a gene: 9. The CDR3 region has the DNA TGTGCCAGTAATAAGGCAGGGAGGGTGCAGTACTTC. Translation gives CASNKAGRVQYF. Together with reference TRBV19 and TRBJ2-7, the CDR3 gives the full variable domain: DGGITQSPKYLFRKEGQNVTLSCEQNLNHDAMYWYRQDPGQGLRLIYYSQIVNDFQKGDIAEGYSVSREKKESFPLTVTSAQKNPTAFYLCASNKAGRVQYFGPGTRLTVT.

The rearrangement joins TRBV3-1 (or the pseudogene TRBV3-2) to TRBJ1-3, with 9 bases fitting TRBD1. The trim removed 4 bases at V and 3 bases at J, leaving 4 bases unmatched. CDR1 LGHDT and CDR2 YNNKEL come from the germline V gene (reference sequence). The CDR3 sequence is 15 residues long. The CDR3 DNA is TGTGCCAGCAGCCTCGGGACAGGGCTTGGAAACACCATATATTTT. This gives the protein CASSLGTGLGNTIYF.

The rearrangement uses TRBV24-1 and TRBJ1-5; the D gene is possibly TRBD1 (6 bases). Germline-derived CDR1 and CDR2 are KGHDR and SFDVKD. Trimming took off 4 bases at V and 3 bases at J, with 9 bases between the two ends. The CDR3 runs to 14 residues. The CDR3 sequence: CATSDYRDNQPQHF. In DNA form, the CDR3 reads TGTGCCACCAGTGACTACAGGGACAATCAGCCCCAGCATTTT.

The chain recombines TRBV28 with TRBJ1-2, with D uncertain. Trimming shortened V by 10 bases and J by 2 bases, and 8 bases separated the two germline ends. CDR1 and CDR2 (germline): MDHEN, SYDVKM. The length of the CDR3 is 11 residues. CDR3 DNA sequence: TGTGCCACCCAACAGAACTATGGCTACACCTTC. Translated, it gives CATQQNYGYTF.

This clone is a singleton in its sample. Different DNA sequences within this sample yield the same CDR3. The chain is built from TRBV3-1 (or the pseudogene TRBV3-2) and TRBJ1-1; tentatively, D is TRBD1 (6 bases). CDR3 length: 13 amino acids. The ends were cut back, 4 bases at V and 6 bases at J, with 12 bases in the middle. Germline loops: CDR1 LGHDT, CDR2 YNNKEL (reference sequence). CDR3 nucleotides: TGTGCCAGCAGCCCTACAGGGACCGCTGAAGCTTTCTTT. Its translation is CASSPTGTAEAFF.

This clone occurred once. V gene TRBV6-5 combines with J gene TRBJ1-1, with a weak D call TRBD1 (6 bases). The germline gives CDR1 MNHEY, CDR2 SVGAGI. The CDR3 consists of 14 residues. Trimming left V 6 bases short and J 2 bases short, with 13 bases between. The CDR3 sequence: CASRLLTGNTEAFF. In DNA, the CDR3 is TGTGCCAGCAGGTTACTGACAGGAAACACTGAAGCTTTCTTT.

The chain is built from TRBV4-3 and TRBJ1-2, with 7 bases lining up with TRBD1. The CDR3 runs to 13 residues. The trim removed 0 bases at V and 7 bases at J, leaving 2 bases unmatched. Germline V gene data show CDR1 as LGHNA and CDR2 as YSLEER. The CDR3 here is CASSQDAGGGYTF. DNA for the CDR3: TGCGCCAGCAGCCAAGATGCAGGGGGTGGCTACACCTTC.

This chain connects TRBV18 to TRBJ1-6; 7 nucleotides match TRBD1. The trim removed 3 bases at V and 15 bases at J, leaving 8 bases unmatched. Germline CDR1 KGHSH, CDR2 LQKENI. The CDR3 length is 13 residues. The CDR3 DNA is TGTGCCAGCTCACCGCCGAACAGGGGACACCTCCACTTT. It is translated as CASSPPNRGHLHF. The full variable domain, completed using reference TRBV18 and TRBJ1-6, is NAGVMQNPRHLVRRRGQEARLRCSPMKGHSHVYWYRQLPEEGLKFMVYLQKENIIDESGMPKERFSAEFPKEGPSILRIQQVVRGDSAAYFCASSPPNRGHLHFGNGTRLTVT.

J is TRBJ2-7 and V is TRBV28, with TRBD2 matching over 7 bases. There are 14 residues in the CDR3. Per the germline V gene, CDR1 is MDHEN and CDR2 is SYDVKM. The trim removed 5 bases at V and 3 bases at J, leaving 7 bases unmatched. CDR3 sequence (DNA): TGTGCCAGCAGTCCACCAGCGGGACTCTACGAGCAGTACTTC. The encoded protein is CASSPPAGLYEQYF.

The rearrangement links TRBV29-1 to TRBJ1-2; the D gene is possibly TRBD1 (5 bases). CDR1 and CDR2 (germline): SQVTM, ANQGSEA. This CDR3 is 11 amino acids long. The V gene lost 8 bases and the J gene lost 6 bases, with 13 bases spanning the gap. In DNA, the CDR3 is TGCAGCTCCGGGGCGGGGAATGGCTACACCTTC. Residues: CSSGAGNGYTF.

This chain links TRBV11-2 with TRBJ2-5; D may be TRBD2 (5 bases). V lost 1 base, J lost 4 bases, and 10 bases lay in between. CDR1 SGHAT and CDR2 FQNNGV come from the germline V gene. This CDR3 contains 14 residues. DNA of the CDR3: TGTGCCAGCAGCTTAGGGTCGGGGAGAGAGACCCAGTACTTC. It yields the protein CASSLGSGRETQYF.

As for this clone: The junction and the germline gene differ at one end; a read error may be behind it. The rearrangement links TRBV7-9 to TRBJ1-3, with D perhaps TRBD1 (5 bases). The CDR3 covers 13 residues. Germline V gene sequence: CDR1 SEHNR, CDR2 FQNEAQ (reference sequence). Here the CDR3 reads CASRRNLDTPLVF. The DNA for the CDR3 is TGTGCCAGCAGACGTAACCTGGACACCCCGCTGGTATTT.

The rearrangement joins TRBV11-3 to TRBJ1-1; the D gene is possibly TRBD1 (5 bases). Germline V gene lookup returns CDR1 SGHNT and CDR2 YENEEA. The CDR3 covers 15 residues. V lost 1 base and J 5 bases, leaving 14 bases between the germline ends. The CDR3 DNA reads TGTGCCAGCAGCTTAGGGGGGGAAAAAGGGACTGAAGCTTTCTTT. It codes for CASSLGGEKGTEAFF.

V gene TRBV6-2 or TRBV6-3 combines with J gene TRBJ1-6; D uncertain. The ends were cut back, 1 base at V and 9 bases at J, with 4 bases in the middle. Germline V gene sequence: CDR1 MNHEY, CDR2 SVGEGT. The CDR3 spans 12 residues. This CDR3 is CASSYLASPLHF. The CDR3 DNA follows: TGTGCCAGCAGTTACTTGGCTTCACCCCTCCACTTT.